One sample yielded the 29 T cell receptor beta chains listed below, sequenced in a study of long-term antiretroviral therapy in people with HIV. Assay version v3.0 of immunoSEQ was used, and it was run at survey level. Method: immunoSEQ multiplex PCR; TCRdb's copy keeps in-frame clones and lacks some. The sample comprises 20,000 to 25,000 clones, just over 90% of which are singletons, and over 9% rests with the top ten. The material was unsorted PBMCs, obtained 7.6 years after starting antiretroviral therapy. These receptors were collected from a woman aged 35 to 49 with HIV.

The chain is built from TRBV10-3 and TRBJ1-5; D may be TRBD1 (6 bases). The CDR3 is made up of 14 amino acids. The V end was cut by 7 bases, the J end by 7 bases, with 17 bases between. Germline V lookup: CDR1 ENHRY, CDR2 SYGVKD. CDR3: CAINEQGLGQPQHF. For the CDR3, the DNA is TGTGCCATCAATGAACAGGGTCTAGGGCAGCCCCAGCATTTT.

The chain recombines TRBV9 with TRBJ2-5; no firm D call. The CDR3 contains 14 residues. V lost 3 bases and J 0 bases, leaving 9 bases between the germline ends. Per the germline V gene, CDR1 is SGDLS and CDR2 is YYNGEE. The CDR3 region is CASSETGYQETQYF. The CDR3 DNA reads TGTGCCAGCAGCGAAACTGGGTACCAAGAGACCCAGTACTTC.

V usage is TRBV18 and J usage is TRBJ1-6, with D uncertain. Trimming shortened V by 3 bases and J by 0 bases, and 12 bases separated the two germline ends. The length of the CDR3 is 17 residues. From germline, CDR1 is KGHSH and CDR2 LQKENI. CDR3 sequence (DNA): TGTGCCAGCTCACCTATGGAGGCGAGCTCCTATAATTCACCCCTCCACTTT. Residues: CASSPMEASSYNSPLHF.

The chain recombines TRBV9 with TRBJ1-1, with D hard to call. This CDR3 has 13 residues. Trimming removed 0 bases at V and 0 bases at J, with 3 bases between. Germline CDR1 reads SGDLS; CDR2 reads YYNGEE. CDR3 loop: CASSVAMNTEAFF. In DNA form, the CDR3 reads TGTGCCAGCAGCGTAGCCATGAACACTGAAGCTTTCTTT.

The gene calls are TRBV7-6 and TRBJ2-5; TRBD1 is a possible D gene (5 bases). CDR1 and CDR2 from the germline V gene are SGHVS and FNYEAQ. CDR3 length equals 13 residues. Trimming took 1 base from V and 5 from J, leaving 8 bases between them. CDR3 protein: CASSLGQMETQYF. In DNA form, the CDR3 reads TGTGCCAGCAGCTTAGGACAGATGGAGACCCAGTACTTC.

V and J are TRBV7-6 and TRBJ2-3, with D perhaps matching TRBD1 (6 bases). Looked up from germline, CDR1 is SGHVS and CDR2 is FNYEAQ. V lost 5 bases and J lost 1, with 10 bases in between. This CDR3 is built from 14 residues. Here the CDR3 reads CASSTGIRTDTQYF. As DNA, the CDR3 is TGTGCCAGCAGCACAGGGATCCGCACAGATACGCAGTATTTT.

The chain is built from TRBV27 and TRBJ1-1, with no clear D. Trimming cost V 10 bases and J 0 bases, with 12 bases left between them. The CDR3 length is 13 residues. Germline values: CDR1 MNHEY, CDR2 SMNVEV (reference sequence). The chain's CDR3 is CATQAQLNTEAFF. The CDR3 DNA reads TGTGCCACGCAAGCACAGCTGAACACTGAAGCTTTCTTT.

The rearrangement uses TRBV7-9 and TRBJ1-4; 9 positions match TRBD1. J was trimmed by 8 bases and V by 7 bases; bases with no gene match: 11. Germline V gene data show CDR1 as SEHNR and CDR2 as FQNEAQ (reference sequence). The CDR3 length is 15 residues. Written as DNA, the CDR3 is TGTGCCAGCAACCCTGGACAGGGGACGGTGGAAAAACTGTTTTTT. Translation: CASNPGQGTVEKLFF.

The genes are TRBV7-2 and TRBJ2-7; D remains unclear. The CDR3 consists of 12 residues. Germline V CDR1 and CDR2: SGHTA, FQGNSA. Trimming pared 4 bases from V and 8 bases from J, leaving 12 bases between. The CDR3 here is CASSSSLTQQYF. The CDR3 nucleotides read TGTGCCAGCAGCTCGTCCCTCACGCAGCAGTACTTC.

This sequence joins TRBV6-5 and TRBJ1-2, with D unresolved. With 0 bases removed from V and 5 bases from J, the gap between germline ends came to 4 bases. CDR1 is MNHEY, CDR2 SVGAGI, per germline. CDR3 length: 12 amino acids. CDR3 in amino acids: CASSYSPYGYTF. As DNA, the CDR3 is TGTGCCAGCAGTTACTCTCCGTATGGCTACACCTTC.

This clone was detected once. The CDR3 sequence is CASSQVGTANYGYTF. The CDR3 DNA is TGCGCCAGCAGCCAAGTAGGGACGGCGAACTATGGCTACACCTTC. This chain joins TRBV5-1 and TRBJ1-2; possibly TRBD1 for D (5 bases). Germline V gene data show CDR1 as SGHRS and CDR2 as YFSETQ. This CDR3 has 15 residues. Between the trimmed V and J ends, which lost 4 bases and 2 bases, there was a span of 15 bases.

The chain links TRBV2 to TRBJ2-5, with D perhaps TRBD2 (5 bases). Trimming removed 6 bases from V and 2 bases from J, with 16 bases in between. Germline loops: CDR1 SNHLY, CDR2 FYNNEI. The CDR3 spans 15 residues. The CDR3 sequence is CASRGGGGLQETQYF. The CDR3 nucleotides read TGTGCCAGCAGAGGAGGAGGAGGACTTCAAGAGACCCAGTACTTC.

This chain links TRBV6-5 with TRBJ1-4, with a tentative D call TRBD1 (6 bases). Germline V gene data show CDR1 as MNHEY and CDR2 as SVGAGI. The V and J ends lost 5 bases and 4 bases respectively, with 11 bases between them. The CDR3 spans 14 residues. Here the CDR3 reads CASSLGTSNEKLFF. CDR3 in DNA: TGTGCCAGCAGTCTCGGGACAAGTAATGAAAAACTGTTTTTT.

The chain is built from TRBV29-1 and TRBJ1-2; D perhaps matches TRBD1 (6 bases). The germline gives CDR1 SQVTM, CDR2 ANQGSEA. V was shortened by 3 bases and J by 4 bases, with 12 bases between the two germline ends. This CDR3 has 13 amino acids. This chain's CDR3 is CSVEAQGSYGYTF. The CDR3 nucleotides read TGCAGCGTTGAGGCTCAGGGGTCCTATGGCTACACCTTC.

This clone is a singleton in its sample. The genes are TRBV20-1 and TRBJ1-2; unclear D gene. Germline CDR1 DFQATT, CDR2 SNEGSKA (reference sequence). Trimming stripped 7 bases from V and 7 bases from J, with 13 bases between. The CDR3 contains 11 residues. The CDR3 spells CSVSAPGGYTF. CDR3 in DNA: TGCAGTGTTAGCGCCCCGGGTGGCTACACCTTC.

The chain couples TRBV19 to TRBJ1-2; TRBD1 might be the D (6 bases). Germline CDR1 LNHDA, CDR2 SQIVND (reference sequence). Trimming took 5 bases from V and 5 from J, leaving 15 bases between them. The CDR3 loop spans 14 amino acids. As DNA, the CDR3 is TGTGCCAGTAGTCCACAGGGTCAATGGTATGGCTACACCTTC. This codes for CASSPQGQWYGYTF. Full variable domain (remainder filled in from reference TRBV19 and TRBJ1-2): DGGITQSPKYLFRKEGQNVTLSCEQNLNHDAMYWYRQDPGQGLRLIYYSQIVNDFQKGDIAEGYSVSREKKESFPLTVTSAQKNPTAFYLCASSPQGQWYGYTFGSGTRLTVV.

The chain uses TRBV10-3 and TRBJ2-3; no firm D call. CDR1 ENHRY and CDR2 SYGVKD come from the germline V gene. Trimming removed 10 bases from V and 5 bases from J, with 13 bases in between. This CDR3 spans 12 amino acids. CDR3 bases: TGTGCCACCCGCATCTCGGAAGATACGCAGTATTTT. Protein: CATRISEDTQYF.

CDR3 in amino acids: CASSPQGAGDEKLFF. The CDR3 DNA reads as TGCGCCAGCAGCCCCCAAGGGGCGGGTGATGAAAAACTGTTTTTT. The chain couples TRBV5-1 to TRBJ1-4; D might be TRBD1 (5 bases). Trimming took off 4 bases at V and 6 bases at J, with 16 bases between the two ends. The CDR3 has 15 amino acids. In germline, CDR1 is SGHRS, CDR2 YFSETQ.

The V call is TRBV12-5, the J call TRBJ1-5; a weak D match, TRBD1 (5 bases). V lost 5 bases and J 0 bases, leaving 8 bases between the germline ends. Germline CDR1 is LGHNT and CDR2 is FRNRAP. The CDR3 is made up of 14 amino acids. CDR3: CASGTTGSNQPQHF. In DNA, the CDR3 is TGTGCTAGTGGTACCACAGGTAGCAATCAGCCCCAGCATTTT.

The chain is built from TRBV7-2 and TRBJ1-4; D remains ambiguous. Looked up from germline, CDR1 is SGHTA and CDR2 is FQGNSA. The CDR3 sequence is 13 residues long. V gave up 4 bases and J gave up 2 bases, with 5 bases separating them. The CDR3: CASSSRTNEKLFF. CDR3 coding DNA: TGTGCCAGCAGCTCCCGGACTAATGAAAAACTGTTTTTT.

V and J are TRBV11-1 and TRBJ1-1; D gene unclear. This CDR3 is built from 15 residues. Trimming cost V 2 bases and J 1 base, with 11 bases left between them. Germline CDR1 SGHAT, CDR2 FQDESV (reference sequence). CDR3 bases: TGTGCCAGCAGCTTACGGCGGACGGGGAACACTGAAGCTTTCTTT. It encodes CASSLRRTGNTEAFF.

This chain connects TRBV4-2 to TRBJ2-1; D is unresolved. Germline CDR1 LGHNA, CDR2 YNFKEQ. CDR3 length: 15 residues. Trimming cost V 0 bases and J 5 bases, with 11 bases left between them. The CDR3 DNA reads TGTGCCAGCAGCCAAGACGGTGGTTTCAACAATGAGCAGTTCTTC. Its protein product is CASSQDGGFNNEQFF.

The CDR3 DNA reads TGTGCCAGCAGATCCGGGACAGGGGCCTACGAGCAGTACTTC. It encodes CASRSGTGAYEQYF. The chain is built from TRBV2 and TRBJ2-5, with TRBD1 matching over 10 bases. The J call could be wrong; TRBJ2-7 is a better fit for the DNA end. Germline V gene data show CDR1 as SNHLY and CDR2 as FYNNEI. The CDR3 has 14 residues.

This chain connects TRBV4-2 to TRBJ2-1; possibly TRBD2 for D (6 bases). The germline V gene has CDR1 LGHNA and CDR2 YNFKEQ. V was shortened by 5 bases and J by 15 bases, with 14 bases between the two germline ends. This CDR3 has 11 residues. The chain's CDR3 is CASSWGEKRFF. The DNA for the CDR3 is TGTGCCAGCAGCTGGGGGGAGAAGAGGTTCTTC.

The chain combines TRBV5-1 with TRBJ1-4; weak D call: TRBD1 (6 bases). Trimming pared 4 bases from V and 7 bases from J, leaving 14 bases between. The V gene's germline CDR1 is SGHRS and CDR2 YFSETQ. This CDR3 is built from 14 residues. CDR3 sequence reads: CASSPPGGGEKLFF. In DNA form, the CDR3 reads TGCGCCAGCAGCCCCCCGGGGGGCGGTGAAAAACTGTTTTTT.

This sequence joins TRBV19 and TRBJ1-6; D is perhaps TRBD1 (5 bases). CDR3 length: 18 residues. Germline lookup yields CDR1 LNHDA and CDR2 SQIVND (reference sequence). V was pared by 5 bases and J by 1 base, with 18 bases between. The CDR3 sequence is CASSPRGGGESYNSPLHF. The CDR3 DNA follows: TGTGCCAGTAGTCCACGCGGGGGGGGAGAATCCTATAATTCACCCCTCCACTTT.

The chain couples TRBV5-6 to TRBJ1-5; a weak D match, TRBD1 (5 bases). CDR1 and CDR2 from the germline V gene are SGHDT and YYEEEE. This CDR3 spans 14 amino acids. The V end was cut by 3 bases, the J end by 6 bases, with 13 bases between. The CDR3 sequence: CASSSRGMAQPQHF. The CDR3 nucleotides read TGTGCCAGCAGCTCAAGGGGTATGGCTCAGCCCCAGCATTTT.

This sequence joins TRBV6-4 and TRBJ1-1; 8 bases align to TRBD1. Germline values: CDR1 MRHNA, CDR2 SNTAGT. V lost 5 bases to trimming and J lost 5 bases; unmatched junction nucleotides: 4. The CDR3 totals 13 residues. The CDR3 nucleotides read TGTGCCAGCAGTCGGACAGGGCAAACTGAAGCTTTCTTT. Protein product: CASSRTGQTEAFF.

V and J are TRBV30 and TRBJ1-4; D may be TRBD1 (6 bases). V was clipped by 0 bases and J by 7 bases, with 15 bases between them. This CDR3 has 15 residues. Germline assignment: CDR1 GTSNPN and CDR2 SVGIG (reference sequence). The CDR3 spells CAWSVQGIRGEKLFF. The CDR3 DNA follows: TGTGCCTGGAGTGTACAGGGAATACGAGGTGAAAAACTGTTTTTT.